Listed below are T cell receptor beta chains from one sample, sequenced in a study of T cell responses to AZD1222 COVID-19 vaccine. Assay: immunoSEQ multiplex PCR; the TCRdb copy retains only in-frame clones and omits some. The sample has 75,000 to 100,000 clones; around 89% are singletons. This specimen consisted of peripheral blood, obtained on day 0 of AZD1222 vaccination. Source of these receptors: an adult in good health. The CDR3 runs from the conserved cysteine through the conserved F or W. Fields, in order: D gene, CDR3 length, J gene, clone size, V gene, CDR3 protein, CDR3 DNA. A D gene is named only where the DNA matches it firmly. Where a row states a size, it is once, few, many or the class of an expanded clone; other rows omit it.

>TRBD1|15|TRBJ1-1|NA|TRBV5-5
CASSFGQGLNTEAFF
TGTGCCAGCAGCTTTGGACAGGGGCTCAACACTGAAGCTTTCTTT
>NA|15|TRBJ2-7|NA|TRBV7-2
CASSLVGLASYEQYF
TGTGCCAGCAGCTTAGTAGGGCTAGCTTCCTACGAGCAGTACTTC
>NA|17|TRBJ2-3|NA|TRBV5-6
CASSLGFSGPSTDTQYF
TGTGCCAGCAGCTTGGGGTTCTCAGGGCCCTCCACAGATACGCAGTATTTT
>NA|14|TRBJ1-2|NA|TRBV6-2/TRBV6-3
CASSYGGQNYGYTF
TGTGCCAGCAGTTACGGTGGACAAAACTATGGCTACACCTTC
>TRBD2|16|TRBJ2-1|NA|TRBV3-1/TRBV3-2
CASSQVGGRLYNEQFF
TGTGCCAGCAGCCAAGTCGGCGGGAGGCTATACAATGAGCAGTTCTTC
>TRBD2|16|TRBJ2-1|NA|TRBV9
CASSVSGGASYNEQFF
TGTGCCAGCAGCGTCAGCGGGGGGGCCTCCTACAATGAGCAGTTCTTC
>NA|15|TRBJ1-1|few|TRBV5-1
CASSPSGDGNTEAFF
TGCGCCAGCAGCCCCTCAGGGGATGGGAACACTGAAGCTTTCTTT
>TRBD2|17|TRBJ2-5|NA|TRBV19
CASRAGLAGASQETQYF
TGTGCCAGTAGAGCCGGACTAGCGGGAGCATCTCAAGAGACCCAGTACTTC
>NA|15|TRBJ1-6|NA|TRBV18
CASSPGGANNSPLHF
TGTGCCAGCTCACCAGGGGGCGCCAATAATTCACCCCTCCACTTT
>NA|14|TRBJ2-5|NA|TRBV3-1/TRBV3-2
CASSQDDRQETQYF
TGTGCCAGCAGCCAAGACGACAGACAAGAGACCCAGTACTTC
>NA|14|TRBJ1-1|NA|TRBV6-5
CASSRSRLNTEAFF
TGTGCCAGCAGTAGAAGCCGACTGAACACTGAAGCTTTCTTT
>NA|14|TRBJ2-7|NA|TRBV29-1
CSVGGDFDIYEQYF
TGCAGCGTTGGGGGGGACTTCGATATCTACGAGCAGTACTTC
>NA|16|TRBJ2-7|few|TRBV11-1
CASSSRGTPGSYEQYF
TGTGCCAGCAGCTCCCGCGGGACACCAGGCTCCTACGAGCAGTACTTC
>NA|13|TRBJ1-1|few|TRBV18
CASSGAVNTEAFF
TGTGCCAGCTCAGGGGCAGTGAACACTGAAGCTTTCTTT
>NA|13|TRBJ2-6|NA|TRBV30
CAWTGSGANVLTF
TGTGCCTGGACAGGCTCTGGGGCCAACGTCCTGACTTTC
>NA|15|TRBJ2-3|NA|TRBV27
CASSLKRPSTDTQYF
TGTGCCAGCAGTTTGAAGAGGCCTAGCACAGATACGCAGTATTTT
>TRBD1|16|TRBJ1-5|NA|TRBV5-1
CASSLVGGGDSQPQHF
TGCGCCAGCAGCTTGGTAGGGGGCGGTGATAGTCAGCCCCAGCATTTT
>TRBD1|14|TRBJ2-7|NA|TRBV2
CAVLAGTGLNEQYF
TGTGCCGTACTCGCCGGGACAGGGCTAAACGAGCAGTACTTC
>NA|16|TRBJ1-6|NA|TRBV6-2/TRBV6-3
CASSWDLRNPTESLHF
TGTGCCAGCAGTTGGGACCTAAGGAACCCTACCGAGTCCCTCCACTTT
>NA|15|TRBJ2-5|NA|TRBV9
CASSVAGQGQETQYF
TGTGCCAGCAGCGTAGCTGGCCAGGGACAAGAGACCCAGTACTTC
>NA|17|TRBJ2-2|NA|TRBV7-6
CASSLVPLSGNTGELFF
TGTGCCAGCAGCTTAGTGCCGTTGAGCGGGAACACCGGGGAGCTGTTTTTT
>NA|14|TRBJ1-5|NA|TRBV28
CASREGRGNQPQHF
TGTGCCAGCAGAGAGGGCAGGGGCAATCAGCCCCAGCATTTT
>NA|14|TRBJ1-3|NA|TRBV6-5
CASSWGSSGNTIYF
TGTGCCAGCAGTTGGGGTTCCTCTGGAAACACCATATATTTT
>TRBD1|14|TRBJ1-3|once|TRBV4-3
CASSQRTGADTIYF
TGCGCCAGCAGCCAACGGACAGGGGCGGACACCATATATTTT
>NA|15|TRBJ2-5|NA|TRBV18
CASSLNSGAQETQYF
TGTGCCAGCTCCCTCAATTCGGGGGCCCAAGAGACCCAGTACTTC
>TRBD1|16|TRBJ1-3|NA|TRBV4-3
CASSQRGTDSGNTIYF
TGCGCCAGCAGCCAAAGGGGGACAGACTCTGGAAACACCATATATTTT
>NA|15|TRBJ1-2|NA|TRBV4-2
CASSQDKGSSYGYTF
TGTGCCAGCAGCCAAGACAAGGGGTCCTCCTATGGCTACACCTTC
>TRBD1|15|TRBJ2-5|NA|TRBV18
CASSPIAQGRETQYF
TGTGCCAGCTCACCGATAGCACAGGGGCGAGAGACCCAGTACTTC
>NA|14|TRBJ1-1|NA|TRBV5-5
CASSLGLAKTEAFF
TGTGCCAGCAGCTTGGGGTTGGCGAAGACTGAAGCTTTCTTT
>NA|11|TRBJ2-5|NA|TRBV18
CASSSEETQYF
TGTGCCAGCTCCTCTGAGGAGACCCAGTACTTC
>NA|14|TRBJ2-1|NA|TRBV11-2
CASSLSATYNEQFF
TGTGCCAGCAGCTTAAGCGCGACCTACAATGAGCAGTTCTTC
>TRBD1|15|TRBJ1-4|NA|TRBV28
CASSALTGGEEKLFF
TGTGCCAGCAGTGCATTGACAGGGGGCGAAGAAAAACTGTTTTTT
>TRBD2|19|TRBJ2-7|NA|TRBV7-2
CASSLVSGGTGGALYEQYF
TGTGCCAGCAGCTTAGTTTCTGGTGGTACGGGGGGGGCCCTATACGAGCAGTACTTC
>TRBD1|13|TRBJ2-7|NA|TRBV6-2/TRBV6-3
CASSDRGPYEQYF
TGTGCCAGCAGTGACAGGGGGCCCTACGAGCAGTACTTC
>TRBD2|15|TRBJ2-7|few|TRBV28
CASSLRGALSYEQYF
TGTGCCAGCAGTTTGCGGGGGGCGCTCTCCTACGAGCAGTACTTC
>TRBD1|16|TRBJ2-3|NA|TRBV7-3
CASSVFGTGGADTQYF
TGTGCCAGCAGCGTCTTCGGGACAGGGGGGGCAGATACGCAGTATTTT
>NA|13|TRBJ2-7|NA|TRBV11-2
CASSFLWAYEQYF
TGTGCCAGCAGCTTCTTATGGGCCTACGAGCAGTACTTC
>NA|16|TRBJ1-6|NA|TRBV5-6
CASSRGPGGYNSPLHF
TGTGCCAGCAGCCGGGGCCCGGGCGGGTATAATTCACCCCTCCACTTT
>TRBD1|14|TRBJ2-5|NA|TRBV5-1
CASSLRDRVETQYF
TGCGCCAGCAGCTTGAGGGACAGAGTAGAGACCCAGTACTTC
>NA|15|TRBJ2-1|once|TRBV5-1
CASSLGGEPHNEQFF
TGCGCCAGCAGCTTGGGAGGGGAACCCCACAATGAGCAGTTCTTC
>TRBD1|16|TRBJ2-5|NA|TRBV6-6
CASSYSRGQGRETQYF
TGTGCCAGCAGTTACTCGAGGGGACAGGGCCGAGAGACCCAGTACTTC
>NA|14|TRBJ2-1|few|TRBV25-1
CASSEEQPYNEQFF
TGTGCCAGCAGTGAAGAGCAGCCCTACAATGAGCAGTTCTTC
>NA|13|TRBJ1-2|NA|TRBV28
CASSLTGPYGYTF
TGTGCCAGCAGTTTAACAGGGCCATATGGCTACACCTTC